This paragraph reports one TCR beta chain. No antigen is known for it. No base-level quality is on record; no much larger clone is a single base apart. The sample is drawn from a study of cytomegalovirus exposure and HLA in healthy donors (dated by TCRdb to the late 2010s). Broadly, across the study: An earlier analysis of several hundred of the donors reported approximately 300 Gb of sequence data and 100 million to 120 million unique TCR beta sequences obtained from approximately 180 million T cells. To predict cytomegalovirus infection status, the study combined high-throughput TCR immunosequencing, statistical association of individual TCRs with disease status, and machine learning. Class I and class II HLA loci were covered by the typing at four-digit resolution. About 330 gigabases of sequencing data and approximately 92 million unique TCR sequences made up an early release that covered approximately 650 HLA-typed donors. In the later analysis, no new phenotypic data were used to find candidate immune exposures; instead, reliance was placed on TCR beta sequences and their occurrence across donors. Among some 410 genotyped donors of the cohort, an average of approximately 250,000 unique TCR beta nucleotide sequences were sequenced per donor, 15% to 20% of them non-productive. Donor age, sex, ethnicity and CMV serostatus were collected together with the repertoire data. In a later genetic analysis, genome-wide SNP genotypes for about three fifths of the roughly 670 donors were used, and that subset was treated as a discovery cohort. All discovery cohort repertoires had been generated on a single sequencing platform. Of the roughly 410 genotyped donors, 65% to 90% were placed in the genetic ancestry cluster associated with self-reported Caucasian donors. Roughly 5 DR-DQ haplotypes were treated as single units for association and clustering because of strong linkage in the cohort. A later analysis re-analyzed previously published TCR beta repertoires from approximately 670 donors and added high-resolution HLA genotyping to study TCR occurrence patterns. To decide whether each TCR beta V gene segment behaved as functional or pseudogenic, an earlier analysis of some 570 of the donors relied on high-throughput TCR beta sequencing. Along with the approximately 700-subject first cohort, a separate validation cohort of over a hundred different subjects was used. Typing coverage differed by locus: A, B, C, DRB1 and DQB1 were typed in roughly 620-630 donors, DQA1 in 500 to 550, DPA1 in around 610, and DPB1 in approximately 450. The study used immunosequencing to profile the T cell repertoires of approximately 650 subjects and linked those repertoires to cytomegalovirus serostatus. The study aimed to test whether cataloging public T cell receptors could reveal signatures of past pathogen exposure.

Libraries were made using the immunoSEQ multiplex PCR assay. For the multiplex PCR, a mixture combining 60 forward primers for TCR Vbeta segments and 13 reverse primers for TCR Jbeta segments was used. A multiplex PCR assay on genomic DNA amplified the CDR3 region of rearranged TCR beta genes. On the Illumina HiSeq System, the amplified TCR beta libraries were sequenced as 87-base-pair reads. The published analysis was carried out like this. A later analysis counted around 72 million unique TCR beta chains across the 690 or so repertoires, and some 12 million of these chains were shared by at least two donors. Raw reads were error-corrected and collapsed into unique sequences by a nearest-neighbor algorithm in which closely related sequences were merged to remove PCR and sequencing errors. V, D and J gene segments were assigned by aligning CDR3 sequences to IMGT reference sequences. For a sequence to be retained, at least a six-nucleotide match to both a V gene segment and a J gene segment was required. A rearrangement counted as productive if the CDR3 had no stop codons and remained in frame with V and J, and every other rearrangement counted as non-productive. CDR3 was defined according to IMGT convention as the region running from the second conserved V-encoded cysteine to the conserved J-encoded phenylalanine. In an earlier analysis of more than 550 of the donors, sequences lacking an unambiguous match to a single V gene segment were excluded. In an earlier analysis of several hundred of the donors, V segments were called functional above 56.7% productive rearrangements and were called segregating when the between-donor standard deviation exceeded 5%. To diagnose cytomegalovirus status from the catalog of TCR beta chain sequences, a statistical classification framework was built. A later analysis assigned V and J genes by comparing TCR nucleotide sequences with IMGT/GENE-DB human TR gene sequences. The TCRdist pipeline was used in a later analysis to assign CDR3 sequences and most-parsimonious VDJ recombination scenarios. In a later analysis, every TCR beta chain was defined by the combination of its CDR3 amino acid sequence and its V-gene family, and reads without a unique V-gene family were dropped. In a later analysis, 450 to 600 highly shared, low-generation-probability nucleotide sequences were removed to address suspected cross-contamination and a sequencing artifact. In a later analysis, a clonal expansion index was calculated for each public chain from normalized within-repertoire ranks of inferred template counts. In a later analysis, generation probabilities were computed with a VDJ recombination model fitted to out-of-frame rearrangements, and the resulting probabilities were checked against IGoR. In a later analysis, hypergeometric tests were used to score TCR-TCR, TCR-HLA and TCR-CMV co-occurrence, with a repertoire-size bias correction applied to TCR pairs. To estimate false discovery rates, a later analysis permuted the HLA or CMV assignments 20 times. In a later analysis, co-occurring TCRs were grouped using DBSCAN, with TCRdist sequence similarity added in when clustering inside HLA-allele-positive subsets. Repertoires with fewer than 30,000 or more than 120,000 public chains, plus five repertoires with anomalous nucleotide sharing, were excluded from co-occurrence clustering. In TCRdb, the immuneACCESS table is reduced to in-frame sequences with V and J assigned. These tables do not hold every clone; where another copy was compared, an unresolved V gene accounts for under half, and the others remain unexplained. The DNA gave D and trimming, while V, J and clone size come from that table. In this sample the table shows some 120,000 clones, 80% of which occur a single time. 1% of the sample lies in the top ten.

As encoded in the germline V gene, CDR1 is SGHDT while CDR2 is YYEEEE. Counted from cysteine to phenylalanine, this CDR3 has 15 amino acids. Only CDR3 DNA is held: 45 bases, read in frame from base 1. Clipping removes 4 bases from V and 4 bases from J, with 9 as the unmatched junction base count. Overall study outcomes, separate from this receptor: In an earlier analysis of roughly 560 of the donors, most TCR beta V segments were observed in productive rearrangements about 87% or about 30% of the time, broadly matching IMGT annotations. Compared with the approximately 720-donor mean, donors in an Asian-associated ancestry cluster had fewer N-insertions in productive TCRs, according to a later genetic analysis. Correlated functional status among segregating V segments might be attributable to linkage disequilibrium, but an unknown experimental factor could not be ruled out. In vitro tests confirmed that a few of the cytomegalovirus-associated TCR beta chains recognize cytomegalovirus antigens. When HLA alleles, especially DR and DQ, strongly co-occurred, TCR associations were difficult to assign to individual alleles. In a later analysis, HLA-associated TCR beta chains showed more clonal expansion and lower generation probabilities than non-associated chains that were equally common. The sequencing pipeline was judged likely to have produced a cluster of highly shared sequence variants as a technical artifact. Presence/absence analyses assumed roughly uniform sequencing depth across donors, an assumption that may not hold. The 87-base-pair reads could not distinguish some IMGT-functional V segments, including TRBV6-2 and TRBV6-3, so those segments were excluded. HLA typing was unavailable for some donors at each locus, so association tests used only the typed subset. The earlier analysis of some 540 of the donors excluded around 17 rarely observed V segments, including chromosome 9 orphons, because counts were too low. Only TCR beta chains were sequenced in this cohort, and the absence of alpha or paired-chain data limited detectable features. The authors suggested that the approach could potentially be generalized to other disease states and immunological phenotypes. While some public TCRs were present in many individuals, most TCR sequences turned up only very rarely across donors. Immune exposure information for the cohort was limited to CMV serostatus. According to a later analysis, TCR association rates differed among HLA loci, with DRB1 alleles showing the most associated TCRs and HLA-C alleles showing the fewest. A later analysis reported that several top co-occurrence clusters appeared linked to parvovirus B19, influenza, CMV and Epstein-Barr virus. In the study, around 160 TCR beta chains were listed as associated with cytomegalovirus. A later genetic analysis associated a missense DCLRE1C variant with V-gene and J-gene trimming of TCR beta chains, and an independent cohort replicated the association. A later analysis found that most CMV-associated TCR beta chains appeared HLA-restricted, with HLA associations seemingly driven largely by CMV exposure. At a false discovery rate of 0.05, a later analysis linked under 20,000 TCR beta sequences to specific HLA alleles. A further reported finding was that TCR beta sequences accurately predicted the HLA-A and HLA-B alleles for most subjects in the first cohort. The classifier was reported to diagnose cytomegalovirus status with high specificity and sensitivity in both the original cohort and the validation cohort.

The cohort was made up of under 800 healthy bone marrow donors. All cohort members were sampled while nominally healthy, although unrecorded immune exposures were likely present. The donor tested CMV seronegative, placing the donor among the approximately 360 seronegative members of the cohort. A peripheral blood sample was provided by each donor, and peripheral blood mononuclear cells were used for TCR beta sequencing. Genomic DNA was extracted from the blood cell samples with the Qiagen DNeasy Blood Extraction Kit. This TCR was sampled from a man aged 40-50 years in good health and CMV-seronegative. The receptor chain draws on TRBV5-6 and TRBJ2-3; 7 central nucleotides agree with TRBD2. Sequencing was performed on PBMCs. This receptor has the CDR3 CASSREMAGADTQYF. The nucleotide sequence is given as TGTGCCAGCAGCCGAGAGATGGCGGGGGCAGATACGCAGTATTTT. The CDR3 plus the reference TRBV5-6 and TRBJ2-3 genes for the other parts give the full variable domain: DAGVTQSPTHLIKTRGQQVTLRCSPKSGHDTVSWYQQALGQGPQFIFQYYEEEERQRGNFPDRFSGHQFPNYSSELNVNALLLGDSALYLCASSREMAGADTQYFGPGTRLTVL.